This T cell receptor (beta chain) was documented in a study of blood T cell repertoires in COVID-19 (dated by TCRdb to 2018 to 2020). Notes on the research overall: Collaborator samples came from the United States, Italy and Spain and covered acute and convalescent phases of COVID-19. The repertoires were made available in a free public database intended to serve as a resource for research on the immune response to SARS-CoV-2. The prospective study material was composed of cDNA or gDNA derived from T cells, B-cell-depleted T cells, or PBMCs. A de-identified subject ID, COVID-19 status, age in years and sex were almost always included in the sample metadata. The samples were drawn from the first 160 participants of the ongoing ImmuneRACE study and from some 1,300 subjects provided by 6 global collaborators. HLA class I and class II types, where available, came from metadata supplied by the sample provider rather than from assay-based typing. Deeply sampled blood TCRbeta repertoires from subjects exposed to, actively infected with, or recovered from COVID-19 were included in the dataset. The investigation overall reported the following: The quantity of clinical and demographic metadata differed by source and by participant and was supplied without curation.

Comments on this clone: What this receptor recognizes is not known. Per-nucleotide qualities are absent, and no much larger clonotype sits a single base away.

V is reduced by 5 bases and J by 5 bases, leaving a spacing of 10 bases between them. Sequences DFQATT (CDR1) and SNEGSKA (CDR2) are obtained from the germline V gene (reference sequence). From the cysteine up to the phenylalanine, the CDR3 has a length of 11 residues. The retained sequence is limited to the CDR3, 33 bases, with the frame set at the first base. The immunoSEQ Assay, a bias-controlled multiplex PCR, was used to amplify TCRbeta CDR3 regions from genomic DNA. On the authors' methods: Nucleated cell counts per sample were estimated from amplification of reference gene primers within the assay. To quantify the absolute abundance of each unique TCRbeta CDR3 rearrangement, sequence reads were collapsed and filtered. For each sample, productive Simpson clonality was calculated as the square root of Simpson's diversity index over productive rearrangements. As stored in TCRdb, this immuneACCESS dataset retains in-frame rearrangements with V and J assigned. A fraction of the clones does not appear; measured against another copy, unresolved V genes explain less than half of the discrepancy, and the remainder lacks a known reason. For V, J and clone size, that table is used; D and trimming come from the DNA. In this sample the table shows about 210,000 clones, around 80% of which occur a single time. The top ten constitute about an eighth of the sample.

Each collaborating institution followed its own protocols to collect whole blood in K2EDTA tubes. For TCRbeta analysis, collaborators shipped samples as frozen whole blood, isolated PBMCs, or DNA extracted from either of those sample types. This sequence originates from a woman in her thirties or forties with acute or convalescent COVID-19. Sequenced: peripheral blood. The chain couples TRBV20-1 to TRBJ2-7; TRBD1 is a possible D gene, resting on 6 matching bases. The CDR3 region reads CSAYREHEQYF. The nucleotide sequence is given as TGCAGTGCTTACAGGGAACACGAGCAGTACTTC.